What follows describes a single TCR beta chain. The antigen remains unidentified. The CDR3 has 15 amino acids. V dropped 5 bases and J dropped 7; count of bases not matched to a gene: 6. From germline, CDR1 is MNHEY and CDR2 SVGAGI. Repertoires were generated with immunoSEQ multiplex PCR, while TCRdb's copy carries only in-frame clones and drops some. The sample carries 4,000 to 5,000 clones, roughly two thirds recorded once. The data originate from a study of coeliac disease. Study-level background: Without high-resolution HLA typing, biased TRBV7-2 usage was examined as a proof of principle.

Findings and caveats of the study: Lamina propria and intraepithelial cell fractions may contain each other's cells. Lower clonality than controls marked TRB and TRG repertoires from active celiac intraepithelial and lamina propria samples.

Source material: intraepithelial lymphocytes from the gut. The TCR sequence derives from a man between 65 and 85 years old with active celiac disease. The V and J genes are TRBV6-5 and TRBJ2-1; TRBD2 matches 12 bases. The CDR3 reads CASSKPGTSGNEQFF. CDR3 in DNA: TGTGCCAGCAGTAAACCCGGGACTAGCGGGAATGAGCAGTTCTTC.